This is a list of T cell receptor beta chains from one sample in a study. TCRdb called the RT-PCR reads again in MiXCR, with one record for every CDR3 protein. Altogether around 700,000 distinct CDR3 sequences are present, 13% to 15% being singletons, with the ten largest covering just over 3.5%. The sequenced sample consisted of memory CD4+ T cells from blood. Receptor source: a female donor in good health, serving as a healthy control. CDR3s leave out the opening cysteine and the closing phenylalanine or tryptophan. The order of the fields is V gene, J gene, D gene, clone size, CDR3 protein. D genes are given only for firm matches. Part of the rows lack a size; the others show once, few, many or a class for expanded clones.

V: TRBV4-2; J: TRBJ2-3; D: TRBD2; size: .; CDR3: ASSQVNLAGEGTDTQY
V: TRBV20-1; J: TRBJ2-7; D: .; size: many; CDR3: SVQPYGEQY
V: TRBV10-3; J: TRBJ1-1; D: .; size: few; CDR3: AISATGTNTEAF
V: TRBV6-5; J: TRBJ1-1; D: .; size: many; CDR3: ASSYSSKGTEAF
V: TRBV27; J: TRBJ2-7; D: TRBD2; size: many; CDR3: ASSSGRGEDSYEQY
V: TRBV5-8; J: TRBJ2-5; D: .; size: .; CDR3: ASSFGHQETQY
V: TRBV3-1; J: TRBJ1-6; D: .; size: .; CDR3: ASSKDSSRDSPLH
V: TRBV21-1; J: TRBJ1-1; D: .; size: .; CDR3: ASSKVDRMNTEAF
V: TRBV29-1; J: TRBJ2-3; D: .; size: many; CDR3: SVRPGPGTDTQY
V: TRBV6-2/TRBV6-3; J: TRBJ2-1; D: .; size: few; CDR3: ASARSGGEQF
V: TRBV5-1; J: TRBJ2-3; D: TRBD2; size: few; CDR3: ASSLVGTRSDTQY
V: TRBV6-5; J: TRBJ2-7; D: .; size: many; CDR3: ASSRESGTSYEQY
V: TRBV4-1; J: TRBJ1-5; D: TRBD1; size: .; CDR3: ASSQRLTGDNQPQH
V: TRBV12-3/TRBV12-4; J: TRBJ1-1; D: .; size: few; CDR3: ASSPGAGVNTEAF
V: TRBV29-1; J: TRBJ2-6; D: .; size: many; CDR3: SAELRSGANVLT
V: TRBV27; J: TRBJ1-2; D: .; size: .; CDR3: ASSLQVGRSGGYT
V: TRBV11-3; J: .; D: .; size: .; CDR3: ASSRRKGGRGMNTGELF
V: TRBV20-1; J: TRBJ2-7; D: TRBD2; size: few; CDR3: SARRASGSFYEQY
V: TRBV11-1; J: TRBJ2-5; D: .; size: .; CDR3: ASSLYAGQETQY
V: TRBV28; J: TRBJ2-7; D: TRBD2; size: .; CDR3: ASSLPPGGGSPYEQY
V: TRBV29-1; J: TRBJ1-2; D: .; size: many; CDR3: SVGGAAGSLIGYT
V: TRBV7-2; J: TRBJ1-4; D: .; size: many; CDR3: ASSRGGVKTNEKLF
V: TRBV15; J: TRBJ2-7; D: TRBD1; size: many; CDR3: ATSRDRTGFDEQY
V: TRBV6-1; J: TRBJ2-7; D: TRBD2; size: .; CDR3: ASSEVAGGPNEQY
V: TRBV5-1; J: TRBJ2-2; D: TRBD1; size: few; CDR3: ASSLELGTGGFGTGELF
V: TRBV6-2/TRBV6-3; J: TRBJ1-2; D: TRBD1; size: .; CDR3: ASSSYRGRHGYT
V: TRBV20-1; J: TRBJ1-1; D: .; size: .; CDR3: SASRPFGTEAF
V: TRBV4-2; J: TRBJ2-2; D: .; size: .; CDR3: ASSQGLALTGELF
V: TRBV3-1; J: TRBJ2-4; D: .; size: few; CDR3: ASSQREVEIGNIQY
V: TRBV7-2; J: TRBJ1-2; D: TRBD1; size: .; CDR3: ASSPDRARGHT
V: TRBV5-1; J: TRBJ2-5; D: .; size: few; CDR3: ASSQRSWQETQY
V: TRBV19; J: TRBJ1-5; D: TRBD1; size: few; CDR3: ASSPSTGNSNQPQH
V: TRBV7-2; J: TRBJ1-2; D: TRBD1; size: once; CDR3: ASSLGRAGGKNGYT
V: TRBV30; J: TRBJ2-5; D: TRBD1; size: many; CDR3: AWSVQGARETQY
V: TRBV5-5; J: TRBJ2-7; D: .; size: .; CDR3: ASSCASYEQY
V: TRBV20-1; J: TRBJ1-1; D: TRBD1; size: .; CDR3: SLQQGANTEAF
V: TRBV25-1; J: TRBJ2-7; D: .; size: .; CDR3: ASSGRDGAYEQY
V: TRBV27; J: TRBJ1-1; D: .; size: many; CDR3: ASSLSVRANTEAF
V: TRBV27; J: TRBJ1-2; D: TRBD1; size: .; CDR3: ASSSPIRDRERGYT
V: TRBV7-2; J: TRBJ1-5; D: .; size: many; CDR3: ASSLTNIQPQH
V: TRBV18; J: TRBJ2-3; D: TRBD2; size: few; CDR3: ASSPAGGRATDTQY
V: TRBV2; J: TRBJ2-2; D: .; size: few; CDR3: ASSTGSSMNTGELF
V: TRBV12-3/TRBV12-4; J: TRBJ2-2; D: .; size: few; CDR3: ASTLALTGELF
V: TRBV20-1; J: TRBJ1-1; D: TRBD1; size: .; CDR3: SAPLQGAGTEAF